The source of this TCR beta chain is a study of shared clonotypes between healthy human individuals. Comment on this clone: Antigen unknown.

CD8 cells classed as naive were CD45RO-negative and positively selected for CCR7, excluding terminally differentiated effector memory CD45RA+ cells. Every one of the donors was a Caucasian adult that lived in Nashville, Tennessee. Overall study findings and caveats: Despite large depth, rarefaction showed incomplete sorted-subset sequencing.

Germline-derived CDR1 and CDR2 are SGDLS and YYNGEE. This CDR3 is built from 13 residues. Trimming cost V 8 bases and J 3 bases; bases outside gene matches: 2. Using immunoSEQ multiplex PCR, the repertoire was profiled, and TCRdb retains in-frame clones only, with some absent. The sample has around 600,000 clones; roughly 96% are singletons. The J gene is TRBJ2-1, the V gene TRBV9; 10 bases map to TRBD1. The sequencing sample was made of naive CD8+ T cells sorted from blood. The clonotype comes from a woman in her 30s in good health. CDR3 in amino acids: CASRTGGYNEQFF. The CDR3 DNA reads TGTGCCAGTCGGACAGGGGGCTACAATGAGCAGTTCTTC.